Shown below are 6 T cell receptor beta chains from a single sample sequenced in a study of cytomegalovirus exposure and HLA in healthy donors. Primers included in the PCR were 60 Vbeta and 13 Jbeta primers. Generated by immunoSEQ multiplex PCR, the TCRdb table keeps only in-frame clones and is missing some. The table lists fewer than 120,000 clones, over 60% of them singletons. The sequencing input was PBMCs. Every receptor here comes from a man younger than 45 in good health and CMV-seropositive.

This clone was observed a handful of times. This chain connects TRBV10-2 to TRBJ2-7; D is perhaps TRBD2 (5 bases). This CDR3 has 17 residues. Per germline, CDR1 WSHSY and CDR2 SAAADI. V shed 3 bases and J shed 4 bases, with 22 bases lying between them. This chain's CDR3 is CASSDATARLGKYEQYF. The CDR3 DNA reads TGCGCCAGCAGTGATGCGACGGCTAGACTCGGGAAATACGAGCAGTACTTC.

The rearrangement links TRBV6-1 to TRBJ1-1, with no clear D. Germline CDR1 is MNHNS and CDR2 is SASEGT. This CDR3 region has 13 residues. V shed 6 bases and J shed 1 base, with 9 bases lying between them. CDR3 coding DNA: TGTGCCAGCAGAGATCCAGAGAACACTGAAGCTTTCTTT. Amino acid sequence: CASRDPENTEAFF.

The chain couples TRBV6-5 to TRBJ2-5; D call uncertain. The DNA matches TRBJ2-7 better at its end, which makes the J call doubtful. Per the germline V gene, CDR1 is MNHEY and CDR2 is SVGAGI. The CDR3 is 15 residues long. CDR3: CASNHRRGESYEQYF. CDR3 bases: TGTGCCAGCAACCACCGGCGAGGTGAATCCTACGAGCAGTACTTC.

This rearrangement joins TRBV4-3 to TRBJ2-5; tentative D call: TRBD2 (5 bases). CDR3 length: 13 residues. V lost 4 bases and J 2 bases, leaving 8 bases between the germline ends. Germline V gene sequence: CDR1 LGHNA, CDR2 YSLEER. This CDR3 is CASSLARQETQYF. The CDR3 DNA reads as TGCGCCAGCAGCCTAGCGCGGCAAGAGACCCAGTACTTC.

This chain uses TRBV7-8 with TRBJ1-2; 8 bases agree with TRBD1. This CDR3 spans 15 amino acids. Germline lookup yields CDR1 SGHVS and CDR2 FQNEAQ. The trim removed 1 base at V and 0 bases at J, leaving 1 base unmatched. Here the CDR3 reads CASSLGGQANYGYTF. The CDR3 nucleotides are TGTGCCAGCAGCTTAGGGGGACAGGCTAACTATGGCTACACCTTC.

The chain couples TRBV30 to TRBJ2-3, with D perhaps matching TRBD1 (5 bases). Trimming took off 1 base at V and 2 bases at J, with 10 bases between the two ends. The CDR3 totals 14 residues. Germline V gives CDR1 GTSNPN, CDR2 SVGIG (reference sequence). The CDR3 loop reads CAWSEGKTTDTQYF. In DNA form, the CDR3 reads TGTGCCTGGAGTGAGGGGAAAACCACAGATACGCAGTATTTT.